The 15 T cell receptor beta chains reported below all come from one sample, sequenced in a study of PD-1 blockade in classical Hodgkin lymphoma. Following autologous stem cell transplantation, relapse occurred in every patient, and exposure to brentuximab vedotin varied. Libraries were prepared by immunoSEQ multiplex PCR; TCRdb keeps only in-frame clonotypes and omits some of them. The sample contains just under 45,000 clones, approximately 70% of which appear only once. The sequenced sample was peripheral blood mononuclear cells (PBMCs), obtained before the second cycle of nivolumab. The receptors originated from a human donor with classical Hodgkin lymphoma.

The chain has TRBV9 and TRBJ2-1; D is unclear. CDR3 length equals 15 residues. Trimming removed 0 bases from V and 6 bases from J, with 13 bases in between. Germline loops: CDR1 SGDLS, CDR2 YYNGEE. CDR3 sequence: CASSVGATTPNEQFF. The CDR3 DNA is TGTGCCAGCAGCGTAGGTGCTACCACCCCCAATGAGCAGTTCTTC.

This clone was observed once. The chain uses TRBV7-6 and TRBJ2-1; D possibly corresponds to TRBD2 (6 bases). V lost 0 bases to trimming and J lost 7 bases, with 7 bases between them. From germline, CDR1 is SGHVS and CDR2 FNYEAQ. The CDR3 is made up of 13 amino acids. CDR3 nucleotide sequence: TGTGCCAGCAGCTTAGCAAGCGGGAATGAGCAGTTCTTC. Its translation: CASSLASGNEQFF.

The table lists this clone with a few counts. V gene TRBV18 combines with J gene TRBJ1-1; TRBD1 matches 7 bases. The CDR3 totals 17 residues. Germline V gene lookup returns CDR1 KGHSH and CDR2 LQKENI. V trimming: 0 bases; J trimming: 0 bases; junction bases outside the gene matches: 7. DNA of the CDR3: TGTGCCAGCTCACCACCGGGACAGACTGGACTGAACACTGAAGCTTTCTTT. Translating gives CASSPPGQTGLNTEAFF.

The V and J genes are TRBV9 and TRBJ2-7; D not resolved. CDR1 is SGDLS, CDR2 YYNGEE, per germline. The ends were cut back, 3 bases at V and 3 bases at J, with 7 bases in the middle. This CDR3 spans 12 amino acids. The CDR3 loop reads CASSANFYEQYF. CDR3 sequence (DNA): TGTGCCAGCAGCGCCAATTTCTACGAGCAGTACTTC.

This clone turned up a few times. This sequence joins TRBV7-8 and TRBJ2-1; D is unclear. V was trimmed by 6 bases and J by 7 bases, leaving 13 bases between them. CDR3 length: 13 amino acids. Germline loops: CDR1 SGHVS, CDR2 FQNEAQ. The CDR3 coding sequence is TGTGCCAGCAGTCCGCCGTACGGAAATGAGCAGTTCTTC. It is translated as CASSPPYGNEQFF.

This CDR3 reads CASSLSRSSYEQYF. In DNA form, the CDR3 reads TGTGCCAGCAGCTTAAGTCGGAGCTCCTACGAGCAGTACTTC. V gene TRBV7-9 combines with J gene TRBJ2-7; no clear D. The germline CDR1 and CDR2 sequences are SEHNR and FQNEAQ (reference sequence). The length of the CDR3 is 14 residues. Trimming pared 2 bases from V and 0 bases from J, leaving 8 bases between.

The chain has TRBV7-2 and TRBJ1-1; no firm D call. With 1 base removed from V and 0 bases from J, the gap between germline ends came to 9 bases. CDR3 length: 15 residues. Germline values: CDR1 SGHTA, CDR2 FQGNSA. The CDR3 nucleotides read TGTGCCAGCAGCTTAGGGAAGGGAATGAACACTGAAGCTTTCTTT. Encoded protein: CASSLGKGMNTEAFF.

The CDR3 protein is CASWGGSYNSPLHF. Here the CDR3 DNA reads TGTGCCAGTTGGGGCGGTAGTTATAATTCACCCCTCCACTTT. This chain joins TRBV7-9 and TRBJ1-6; tentatively, D is TRBD1 (5 bases). The CDR3 runs to 14 residues. Germline V gene sequence: CDR1 SEHNR, CDR2 FQNEAQ (reference sequence). V gave up 9 bases and J gave up 4 bases, with 13 bases separating them.

The chain combines TRBV6-5 with TRBJ1-1; maybe TRBD1 (6 bases). This CDR3 comprises 14 residues. Per germline, CDR1 MNHEY and CDR2 SVGAGI. Trimming cost V 4 bases and J 6 bases, with 15 bases left between them. Here the CDR3 reads CASSFSGHSAEAFF. Written as DNA, the CDR3 is TGTGCCAGCAGTTTCTCGGGACACTCGGCTGAAGCTTTCTTT.

V usage is TRBV9 and J usage is TRBJ2-6; a possible D gene is TRBD1 (5 bases). Looked up from germline, CDR1 is SGDLS and CDR2 is YYNGEE. Trimming shortened V by 2 bases and J by 0 bases, and 18 bases separated the two germline ends. This CDR3 spans 19 amino acids. CDR3 amino acids: CASSVFHRTWGSGANVLTF. The CDR3 nucleotides read TGTGCCAGCAGCGTTTTCCACAGGACATGGGGCTCTGGGGCCAACGTCCTGACTTTC.

J is TRBJ1-2 and V is TRBV29-1; D remains unclear. V shed 6 bases and J shed 5 bases, with 22 bases lying between them. The CDR3 is 15 amino acids. Germline-derived CDR1 and CDR2 are SQVTM and ANQGSEA. The CDR3 DNA reads as TGCAGCGTCGTATACGGCGACTTTGTCGGGTATGGCTACACCTTC. As protein: CSVVYGDFVGYGYTF.

This clone appeared once. The chain links TRBV14 to TRBJ2-3; no reliable D call. The CDR3 contains 15 residues. The ends were cut back, 3 bases at V and 4 bases at J, with 14 bases in the middle. Germline lookup yields CDR1 SGHDN and CDR2 FVKESK. The CDR3 nucleotides are TGTGCCAGCAGCCAGACCCCACGCGCTCCAGATACGCAGTATTTT. Translating gives CASSQTPRAPDTQYF.

This chain joins TRBV14 and TRBJ2-6; tentative D call: TRBD1 (6 bases). Per the germline V gene, CDR1 is SGHDN and CDR2 is FVKESK. This CDR3 is built from 15 residues. V lost 4 bases to trimming and J lost 1 base, with 8 bases between them. Written as DNA, the CDR3 is TGTGCCAGCAGCCGGCAGGGGTCTGGGGCCAACGTCCTGACTTTC. Translation gives CASSRQGSGANVLTF.

V and J are TRBV7-9 and TRBJ2-7, with 8 bases lining up with TRBD1. V lost 6 bases to trimming and J lost 2 bases; unmatched junction nucleotides: 3. CDR3 length equals 13 residues. CDR1 and CDR2 from the germline V gene are SEHNR and FQNEAQ (reference sequence). In DNA, the CDR3 is TGTGCCAGCAGACCGGGACAGGCCTACGAGCAGTACTTC. Translation gives CASRPGQAYEQYF.

This clone came up a few times. The chain is built from TRBV5-8 and TRBJ2-3, with TRBD2 identical over 7 bases. Germline loops: CDR1 SGHTS, CDR2 YDEGEE. CDR3 size: 17 residues. V was pared by 0 bases and J by 2 bases, with 9 bases of the junction left unmatched. The chain's CDR3 is CASSLEEGGPDTDTQYF. The CDR3 DNA reads TGTGCCAGCAGCTTGGAAGAGGGAGGGCCAGACACAGATACGCAGTATTTT.